This T cell receptor beta chain is from a study of identical twins. This CDR3 is built from 19 residues. Trimming removed 5 bases from V and 1 base from J, with 27 bases in between. In germline, CDR1 is SGHAT, CDR2 FQDESV (reference sequence). The sample holds a few counts of this clonotype. TCRdb reprocessed the 5' RACE reads with MiXCR, giving one entry per CDR3 protein. Of a few hundred thousand distinct CDR3 sequences in the sample, roughly 9.5% were seen once. A further study also used this sample, focusing on yellow fever vaccine responses in identical twins.

This sequence originates from a woman under 30 in good health. The chain recombines TRBV11-1 with TRBJ2-7, with a possible D match to TRBD1 (6 bases). Material for sequencing was PBMCs. The CDR3: CASSPEGVSILPNSYEQYF. The CDR3 bases are TGTGCCAGCAGCCCAGAGGGGGTCTCCATACTTCCAAATTCCTACGAGCAGTACTTC.